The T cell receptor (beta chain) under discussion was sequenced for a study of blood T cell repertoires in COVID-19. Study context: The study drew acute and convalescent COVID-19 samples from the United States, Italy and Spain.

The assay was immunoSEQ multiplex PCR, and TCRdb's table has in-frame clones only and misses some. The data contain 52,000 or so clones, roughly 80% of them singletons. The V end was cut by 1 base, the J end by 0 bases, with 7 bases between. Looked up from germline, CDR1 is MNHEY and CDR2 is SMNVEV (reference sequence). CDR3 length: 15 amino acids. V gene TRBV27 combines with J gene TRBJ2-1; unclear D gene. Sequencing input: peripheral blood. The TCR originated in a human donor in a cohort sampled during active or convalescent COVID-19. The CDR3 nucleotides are TGTGCCAGCAGTTTATATAGGAGCTCCTACAATGAGCAGTTCTTC. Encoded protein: CASSLYRSSYNEQFF.